The rows below give T cell receptor beta chains drawn from one sample of a study of cytomegalovirus exposure and HLA in healthy donors. Clones were read by immunoSEQ multiplex PCR, and TCRdb kept only the in-frame ones, dropping some. The sample yields about 93,000 clones, about 80% seen once. The sequencing input was PBMCs. These receptors originate from a man aged 25 to 45 in good health and CMV-seronegative. Each CDR3 is given with its conserved first and last residue. The D gene is left open where the match is weak. Clone size, where shown, is once, few, many, or a class for clones that have expanded.

CDR3 protein: CASSVANSVADTQYF
CDR3 DNA: TGTGCCAGCAGCGTAGCCAATAGCGTGGCAGATACGCAGTATTTT
clone size: NA
V gene: TRBV9
D gene: NA
J gene: TRBJ2-3

CDR3 protein: CASSFRGIGGYTF
CDR3 DNA: TGTGCCAGCAGTTTCCGGGGAATAGGTGGCTACACCTTC
clone size: NA
V gene: TRBV27
D gene: NA
J gene: TRBJ1-2

CDR3 protein: CASSVSGAYEQYF
CDR3 DNA: TGTGCCAGCAGCGTGTCGGGGGCCTACGAGCAGTACTTC
clone size: NA
V gene: TRBV9
D gene: NA
J gene: TRBJ2-7

CDR3 protein: CASTAGVSYEQYF
CDR3 DNA: TGTGCCAGCACGGCGGGGGTGTCCTACGAGCAGTACTTC
clone size: NA
V gene: TRBV6-5
D gene: TRBD2
J gene: TRBJ2-7

CDR3 protein: CASRSQGRNEQFF
CDR3 DNA: TGTGCCAGCAGGTCACAGGGGAGGAATGAGCAGTTCTTC
clone size: NA
V gene: TRBV6-6
D gene: NA
J gene: TRBJ2-1

CDR3 protein: CASSYYGTGGGYTF
CDR3 DNA: TGTGCCAGCAGTTACTACGGGACGGGAGGGGGCTACACCTTC
clone size: NA
V gene: TRBV6-6
D gene: NA
J gene: TRBJ1-2

CDR3 protein: CAGSLPGGSSYNEQFF
CDR3 DNA: TGTGCCGGTAGTCTTCCGGGGGGGAGCTCCTACAATGAGCAGTTCTTC
clone size: NA
V gene: TRBV19
D gene: TRBD2
J gene: TRBJ2-1

CDR3 protein: CASSRDRNYGYTF
CDR3 DNA: TGTGCCAGCAGCCGCGACAGGAACTATGGCTACACCTTC
clone size: NA
V gene: TRBV7-9
D gene: NA
J gene: TRBJ1-2

CDR3 protein: CASNSGRITDTQYF
CDR3 DNA: TGCGCCAGCAATAGCGGGAGAATAACAGATACGCAGTATTTT
clone size: once
V gene: TRBV5-1
D gene: TRBD2
J gene: TRBJ2-3

CDR3 protein: CASSYAENTGELFF
CDR3 DNA: TGCGCCAGCAGCTACGCAGAGAACACCGGGGAGCTGTTTTTT
clone size: few
V gene: TRBV4-3
D gene: NA
J gene: TRBJ2-2

CDR3 protein: CASSPIGTGNQPQHF
CDR3 DNA: TGTGCCAGCAGCCCGATTGGGACAGGGAATCAGCCCCAGCATTTT
clone size: NA
V gene: TRBV7-2
D gene: TRBD1
J gene: TRBJ1-5

CDR3 protein: CASQQGNLQETQYF
CDR3 DNA: TGCGCCAGCCAACAGGGTAACCTGCAAGAGACCCAGTACTTC
clone size: NA
V gene: TRBV10-2
D gene: NA
J gene: TRBJ2-5

CDR3 protein: CASSLGGAGGYTF
CDR3 DNA: TGTGCCAGCAGTCTTGGGGGCGCCGGGGGCTACACCTTC
clone size: NA
V gene: TRBV6-5
D gene: NA
J gene: TRBJ1-2

CDR3 protein: CASSQGTTNYGYTF
CDR3 DNA: TGCGCCAGCAGCCAAGGGACAACTAACTATGGCTACACCTTC
clone size: NA
V gene: TRBV4-1
D gene: NA
J gene: TRBJ1-2

CDR3 protein: CASSYRGENSPLHF
CDR3 DNA: TGTGCCAGCAGCTACAGGGGAGAGAATTCACCCCTCCACTTT
clone size: once
V gene: TRBV7-2
D gene: TRBD1
J gene: TRBJ1-6

CDR3 protein: CASSLAGRVAGNTIYF
CDR3 DNA: TGTGCCAGCAGCTTAGCGGGCAGGGTCGCTGGAAACACCATATATTTT
clone size: NA
V gene: TRBV7-2
D gene: NA
J gene: TRBJ1-3

CDR3 protein: CASTSQLSSYEQYF
CDR3 DNA: TGTGCCAGCACCTCACAGCTGAGCTCCTACGAGCAGTACTTC
clone size: NA
V gene: TRBV7-9
D gene: NA
J gene: TRBJ2-7

CDR3 protein: CASSEVVGARWNTEAFF
CDR3 DNA: TGTGCCAGCAGTGAAGTGGTTGGGGCTAGATGGAACACTGAAGCTTTCTTT
clone size: NA
V gene: TRBV6-1
D gene: NA
J gene: TRBJ1-1

CDR3 protein: CASSLRSGTAYYEQYF
CDR3 DNA: TGTGCCAGCAGCTTACGATCCGGGACAGCTTACTACGAGCAGTACTTC
clone size: few
V gene: TRBV5-6
D gene: TRBD1
J gene: TRBJ2-7

CDR3 protein: CASSVGQHPLNTEAFF
CDR3 DNA: TGTGCCAGCAGCGTAGGACAGCATCCTTTGAACACTGAAGCTTTCTTT
clone size: NA
V gene: TRBV9
D gene: NA
J gene: TRBJ1-1

CDR3 protein: CATSKTVLNTGELFF
CDR3 DNA: TGTGCCACCAGCAAAACAGTTCTTAACACCGGGGAGCTGTTTTTT
clone size: NA
V gene: TRBV15
D gene: NA
J gene: TRBJ2-2

CDR3 protein: CASSFGTDRYEQYF
CDR3 DNA: TGCGCCAGCAGCTTCGGGACAGACCGCTACGAGCAGTACTTC
clone size: once
V gene: TRBV5-1
D gene: TRBD1
J gene: TRBJ2-7

CDR3 protein: CASSLGGGYIYGYTF
CDR3 DNA: TGTGCCAGCAGCCTCGGGGGGGGTTATATCTATGGCTACACCTTC
clone size: NA
V gene: TRBV7-6
D gene: NA
J gene: TRBJ1-2

CDR3 protein: CARQTGTLQETQYF
CDR3 DNA: TGTGCCAGACAGACAGGAACCCTCCAAGAGACCCAGTACTTC
clone size: NA
V gene: TRBV7-3
D gene: NA
J gene: TRBJ2-5

CDR3 protein: CASSPGQREKLFF
CDR3 DNA: TGCGCCAGCAGCCCTGGACAGCGTGAAAAACTGTTTTTT
clone size: NA
V gene: TRBV5-1
D gene: NA
J gene: TRBJ1-4

CDR3 protein: CASSWGHQIQGSNQPQHF
CDR3 DNA: TGTGCCAGCAGTTGGGGACACCAGATCCAGGGGAGCAATCAGCCCCAGCATTTT
clone size: NA
V gene: TRBV27
D gene: NA
J gene: TRBJ1-5

CDR3 protein: CASSRTVKETQYF
CDR3 DNA: TGTGCCAGCAGTCGGACAGTAAAAGAGACCCAGTACTTC
clone size: NA
V gene: TRBV6-5
D gene: NA
J gene: TRBJ2-5

CDR3 protein: CASSLDRGSSGSWRTDTQYF
CDR3 DNA: TGTGCCAGCAGCTTAGATCGGGGGAGTAGCGGGAGTTGGAGGACAGATACGCAGTATTTT
clone size: NA
V gene: TRBV11-3
D gene: TRBD2
J gene: TRBJ2-3

CDR3 protein: CASSSDVQGETQYF
CDR3 DNA: TGTGCCAGCAGTTCCGACGTACAGGGAGAGACCCAGTACTTC
clone size: NA
V gene: TRBV27
D gene: NA
J gene: TRBJ2-5

CDR3 protein: CASSLVSGNTEAFF
CDR3 DNA: TGTGCCAGCAGCTTGGTCAGTGGGAACACTGAAGCTTTCTTT
clone size: few
V gene: TRBV5-6
D gene: NA
J gene: TRBJ1-1

CDR3 protein: CSVNLGSGANVLTF
CDR3 DNA: TGCAGCGTAAATCTCGGGTCCGGGGCCAACGTCCTGACTTTC
clone size: NA
V gene: TRBV29-1
D gene: NA
J gene: TRBJ2-6

CDR3 protein: CASSPAGQGNSPLHF
CDR3 DNA: TGCGCCAGCAGCCCGGCGGGACAGGGAAATTCACCCCTCCACTTT
clone size: once
V gene: TRBV10-1
D gene: TRBD1
J gene: TRBJ1-6

CDR3 protein: CASSGTGSNTGELFF
CDR3 DNA: TGTGCCAGCAGTGGGACAGGCTCGAACACCGGGGAGCTGTTTTTT
clone size: NA
V gene: TRBV6-4
D gene: TRBD1
J gene: TRBJ2-2

CDR3 protein: CASSEAGSFGNTIYF
CDR3 DNA: TGTGCCAGCAGTGAGGCAGGGTCCTTTGGAAACACCATATATTTT
clone size: NA
V gene: TRBV25-1
D gene: NA
J gene: TRBJ1-3

CDR3 protein: CASSVALNTGDGYTF
CDR3 DNA: TGTGCCAGCAGCGTAGCTCTGAACACGGGAGATGGCTACACCTTC
clone size: few
V gene: TRBV9
D gene: NA
J gene: TRBJ1-2

CDR3 protein: CASSKGQPGGEAFF
CDR3 DNA: TGTGCCAGCAGCAAGGGACAGCCTGGAGGGGAAGCTTTCTTT
clone size: NA
V gene: TRBV5-8
D gene: TRBD1
J gene: TRBJ1-1

CDR3 protein: CASSEGVTYEQYF
CDR3 DNA: TGTGCCAGCAGTGAAGGTGTTACCTACGAGCAGTACTTC
clone size: NA
V gene: TRBV2
D gene: NA
J gene: TRBJ2-7

CDR3 protein: CASSELTGPHEKLFF
CDR3 DNA: TGTGCCAGCAGTGAGTTGACAGGCCCCCATGAAAAACTGTTTTTT
clone size: NA
V gene: TRBV25-1
D gene: NA
J gene: TRBJ1-4

CDR3 protein: CASSQGLTSGRNTDTQYF
CDR3 DNA: TGCGCCAGCAGCCAGGGCCTAACTAGCGGGAGGAACACAGATACGCAGTATTTT
clone size: NA
V gene: TRBV5-1
D gene: TRBD2
J gene: TRBJ2-3

CDR3 protein: CASWAASNEKLFF
CDR3 DNA: TGTGCCAGCTGGGCAGCCTCTAATGAAAAACTGTTTTTT
clone size: NA
V gene: TRBV2
D gene: NA
J gene: TRBJ1-4

CDR3 protein: CAHRGTGRETQYF
CDR3 DNA: TGTGCCCACAGAGGGACAGGGCGGGAGACCCAGTACTTC
clone size: NA
V gene: TRBV2
D gene: TRBD1
J gene: TRBJ2-5

CDR3 protein: CAPGNTEAFF
CDR3 DNA: TGTGCCCCTGGCAACACTGAAGCTTTCTTT
clone size: NA
V gene: TRBV7-9
D gene: NA
J gene: TRBJ1-1

CDR3 protein: CASTGQGASHQPQHF
CDR3 DNA: TGTGCCAGCACCGGACAGGGGGCTTCCCATCAGCCCCAGCATTTT
clone size: NA
V gene: TRBV6-1
D gene: TRBD1
J gene: TRBJ1-5

CDR3 protein: CASSEGGIFNNSPLHF
CDR3 DNA: TGTGCCAGCAGTGAGGGGGGTATCTTTAATAATTCACCCCTCCACTTT
clone size: NA
V gene: TRBV2
D gene: NA
J gene: TRBJ1-6

CDR3 protein: CATSSGVAGGAGDTQYF
CDR3 DNA: TGTGCCACCAGCAGTGGGGTTGCGGGGGGCGCAGGAGATACGCAGTATTTT
clone size: NA
V gene: TRBV15
D gene: TRBD2
J gene: TRBJ2-3

CDR3 protein: CASNSGQGRAFF
CDR3 DNA: TGCGCCAGCAACTCGGGACAGGGGAGGGCTTTCTTT
clone size: few
V gene: TRBV5-1
D gene: TRBD1
J gene: TRBJ1-1

CDR3 protein: CASSLVSGAHGYTF
CDR3 DNA: TGTGCCAGCAGCTTGGTTTCCGGTGCCCATGGCTACACCTTC
clone size: NA
V gene: TRBV5-6
D gene: NA
J gene: TRBJ1-2

CDR3 protein: CASSLVPRLAGSWETQYF
CDR3 DNA: TGTGCCAGCAGCTTAGTTCCGCGTCTAGCGGGGTCCTGGGAGACCCAGTACTTC
clone size: NA
V gene: TRBV7-2
D gene: TRBD2
J gene: TRBJ2-5

CDR3 protein: CASSLGWSSNQPQHF
CDR3 DNA: TGTGCCAGCAGCTTAGGTTGGAGTAGCAATCAGCCCCAGCATTTT
clone size: NA
V gene: TRBV11-2
D gene: NA
J gene: TRBJ1-5

CDR3 protein: CASSRTGEEVNMRRYGYTF
CDR3 DNA: TGTGCCAGCAGTCGGACGGGGGAGGAGGTAAATATGAGACGCTATGGCTACACCTTC
clone size: NA
V gene: TRBV6-7
D gene: NA
J gene: TRBJ1-2